This entry lists 14 T cell receptor beta chains sequenced from one sample in a study of multiple sclerosis patients with progressive multifocal leukoencephalopathy. Assay: immunoSEQ multiplex PCR; the TCRdb copy retains only in-frame clones and omits some. Of about 31,000 clones listed, approximately 90% are singletons. Time point meaning: time of PML onset. Material: PBMCs, obtained from a patient treated with natalizumab. These receptors came from a woman in her forties with progressive multifocal leukoencephalopathy.

V usage is TRBV29-1 and J usage is TRBJ2-6, with 10 bases that match TRBD2. V shed 4 bases, J shed 1 base, and the junction held 1 base outside the gene matches. Germline V lookup: CDR1 SQVTM, CDR2 ANQGSEA. The CDR3 contains 15 residues. Written as DNA, the CDR3 is TGCAGCGTTGCTAGCGGGAGTTCTGGGGCCAACGTCCTGACTTTC. It encodes CSVASGSSGANVLTF.

The chain uses TRBV19 and TRBJ1-1; 7 bases agree with TRBD1. The J segment lost 5 bases and the V segment lost 4 bases, leaving 7 bases of the junction unmatched. CDR3 length: 14 amino acids. Germline V lookup: CDR1 LNHDA, CDR2 SQIVND (reference sequence). This CDR3 is CASSKAGRGTEAFF. In nucleotides, the CDR3 is TGTGCCAGTAGTAAGGCGGGCAGGGGGACTGAAGCTTTCTTT.

The DNA of the CDR3 is TGTGCCAGTAGTATAGATCCGGACAGGGGGCACACCGGGGAGCTGTTTTTT. This translates into CASSIDPDRGHTGELFF. The V gene is TRBV19, the J gene TRBJ2-2, with 11 bases that match TRBD1. The junction had 3 bases not matched to a gene; V was cut back by 0 bases and J by 3 bases. CDR3 size: 17 residues. Germline loops: CDR1 LNHDA, CDR2 SQIVND (reference sequence).

V usage is TRBV18 and J usage is TRBJ2-3; 9 nucleotides align to TRBD1. Germline CDR1 KGHSH, CDR2 LQKENI. CDR3 length: 16 residues. V lost 3 bases and J lost 1; bases outside the gene matches: 5. The CDR3 loop reads CASSPRTGDGTDTQYF. The CDR3 bases are TGTGCCAGCTCACCTAGGACAGGGGACGGCACAGATACGCAGTATTTT.

The CDR3 coding sequence is TGTGCCAGCACCCTGGGGGGAAGCCCCTCTGGAAACACCATATATTTT. As protein: CASTLGGSPSGNTIYF. The V and J genes are TRBV5-8 and TRBJ1-3; weak D call: TRBD1 (5 bases). Trimming stripped 6 bases from V and 0 bases from J, with 16 bases between. The CDR3 is 16 amino acids. Germline V gives CDR1 SGHTS, CDR2 YDEGEE. Together with reference TRBV5-8 and TRBJ1-3, the CDR3 gives the full variable domain: EAGVTQSPTHLIKTRGQQATLRCSPISGHTSVYWYQQALGLGLQFLLWYDEGEERNRGNFPPRFSGRQFPNYSSELNVNALELEDSALYLCASTLGGSPSGNTIYFGEGSWLTVV.

This rearrangement joins TRBV6-6 to TRBJ2-2; TRBD1 is a possible D gene (6 bases). Germline loops: CDR1 MNHNY, CDR2 SVGAGI (reference sequence). Trimming left V 0 bases short and J 6 bases short, with 11 bases between. The CDR3 totals 15 residues. CDR3: CASSYSQGPSGELFF. The DNA of the CDR3 is TGTGCCAGCAGTTACTCACAGGGTCCCTCCGGGGAGCTGTTTTTT.

The chain links TRBV7-6 to TRBJ2-7; D assignment may be TRBD1 or TRBD2 (6 bases each). The V end was cut by 0 bases, the J end by 4 bases, with 13 bases between. The CDR3 runs to 15 residues. Germline V gene lookup returns CDR1 SGHVS and CDR2 FNYEAQ. The CDR3: CASSLASRGPYEQYF. In DNA form, the CDR3 reads TGTGCCAGCAGCTTAGCGTCCCGGGGGCCTTACGAGCAGTACTTC.

The rearrangement uses TRBV6-5 and TRBJ1-1; 9 bases map to TRBD1. The V gene end was trimmed by 4 bases and the J gene end by 4 bases; junction bases not matched to a gene: 4. The length of the CDR3 is 14 residues. The germline CDR1 and CDR2 sequences are MNHEY and SVGAGI. Written as DNA, the CDR3 is TGTGCCAGCAGTTTCAGACAGGGGGGCACTGAAGCTTTCTTT. The encoded protein is CASSFRQGGTEAFF.

This clone appeared a few times. The genes are TRBV5-4 and TRBJ2-7; TRBD1 or TRBD2 may be the D gene (6 bases each). V lost 2 bases to trimming and J lost 5 bases, with 11 bases between them. The CDR3 sequence is 13 residues long. The V gene's germline CDR1 is SGHNT and CDR2 YYREEE (reference sequence). DNA of the CDR3: TGTGCCAGCAGCTTAAGGGGGGCGAACGAGCAGTACTTC. Amino acid sequence: CASSLRGANEQYF.

V gene TRBV5-8 combines with J gene TRBJ2-3; 10 bases are a match to TRBD2. In germline, CDR1 is SGHTS, CDR2 YDEGEE. The CDR3 contains 16 residues. The V segment lost 0 bases and the J segment 2 bases; nucleotides outside the gene matches: 3. CDR3 DNA: TGTGCCAGCAGCTTGGGCCTAGCGGGAGCCACAGATACGCAGTATTTT. Encoded protein: CASSLGLAGATDTQYF.

The rearrangement uses TRBV5-1 and TRBJ2-2, with D tentatively TRBD2 (6 bases). Trimming removed 4 bases at V and 0 bases at J, with 13 bases between. The V gene's germline CDR1 is SGHRS and CDR2 YFSETQ. This CDR3 is built from 16 residues. The CDR3 is CASSQAGFPNTGELFF. CDR3 bases: TGCGCCAGCAGCCAAGCGGGCTTCCCGAACACCGGGGAGCTGTTTTTT.

V usage is TRBV2 and J usage is TRBJ2-5, with 9 bases identical to TRBD2. Trimming at V came to 4 bases and at J to 4 bases, leaving 4 bases not matched to a gene. The CDR3 has 14 residues. The germline CDR1 and CDR2 sequences are SNHLY and FYNNEI. The CDR3 DNA reads TGTGCCAGCAGTGTAGGGACTAGCCCAGAGACCCAGTACTTC. Translated, it gives CASSVGTSPETQYF.

The rearrangement links TRBV4-2 to TRBJ2-7, with D possibly being TRBD2 (5 bases). The CDR3 covers 16 residues. Germline CDR1 is LGHNA and CDR2 is YNFKEQ. Trimming removed 0 bases from V and 0 bases from J, with 12 bases in between. The CDR3: CASSQDEGASSYEQYF. The CDR3 region has the DNA TGTGCCAGCAGCCAAGATGAGGGCGCCTCCTCCTACGAGCAGTACTTC.

The count of this clone is one. The rearrangement uses TRBV6-4 and TRBJ2-3; 12 bases are a match to TRBD2. The V and J ends lost 4 bases and 4 bases, in that order; junction bases with no gene match: 3. The CDR3 is 15 amino acids. CDR1 is MRHNA and CDR2 is SNTAGT in the germline V gene. The CDR3 protein is CASSASGGAPDTQYF. CDR3 nucleotides: TGTGCCAGCAGTGCTAGCGGGGGGGCCCCAGATACGCAGTATTTT.